This TCR beta chain was identified in a study of post-analysis software for immune sequencing data. Study-level information: The study covered relapsing-remitting, secondary progressive and progressive-relapsing courses of multiple sclerosis. Study findings and constraints: Patients had higher frequencies than controls of about five TRBV segments, including TRBV5-6, TRBV5-1 and TRBV20-1.

Unique molecular identifiers were carried by the TCR beta cDNA libraries. A single record per CDR3 protein comes from TCRdb applying MiXCR to the PCR reads. Of hundreds of thousands of distinct CDR3 sequences listed, 55% to 60% are singletons. The CDR3 length is 15 residues. Germline CDR1 and CDR2: MNHEY and SVGAGI. With V trimmed by 7 bases and J by 7 bases, 15 bases remained unmatched. Of note for this clonotype: Its antigen is unknown.

The sequenced sample consisted of blood. The V call is TRBV6-5, the J call TRBJ1-1; 7 bases are a match to TRBD1. This sequence was found in a girl aged 2-10 years with multiple sclerosis. The CDR3 region is CASIGAGTDLGEAFF. The CDR3 DNA follows: TGTGCCAGCATCGGCGCCGGGACAGATCTTGGTGAAGCTTTCTTT.